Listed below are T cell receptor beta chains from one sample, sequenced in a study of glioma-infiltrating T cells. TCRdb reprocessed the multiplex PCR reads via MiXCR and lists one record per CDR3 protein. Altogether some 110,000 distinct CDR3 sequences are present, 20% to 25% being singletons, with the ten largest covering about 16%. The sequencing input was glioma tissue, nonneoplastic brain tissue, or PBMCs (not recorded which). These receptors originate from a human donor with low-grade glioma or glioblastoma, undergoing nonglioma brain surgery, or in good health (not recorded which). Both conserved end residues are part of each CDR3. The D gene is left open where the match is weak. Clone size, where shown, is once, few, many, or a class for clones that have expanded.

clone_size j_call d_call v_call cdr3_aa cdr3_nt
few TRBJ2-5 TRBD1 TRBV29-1 CSVRDRGLETQYF TGCAGCGTCCGGGACAGGGGGCTGGAGACCCAGTACTTC
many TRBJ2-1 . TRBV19 CASSTPGVSLEQFF TGTGCCAGTAGTACCCCTGGGGTCTCCCTTGAGCAGTTCTTC
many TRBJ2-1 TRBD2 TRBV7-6 CASSPWTSGEYNEQFF TGTGCCAGCAGCCCGTGGACTAGCGGGGAGTACAATGAGCAGTTCTTC
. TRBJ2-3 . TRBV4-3 CASSHLPTSTDTQYF TGCGCCAGCAGCCACCTTCCAACGAGCACAGATACGCAGTATTTT
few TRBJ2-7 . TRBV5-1 CASSSGFRGTLQNEQYF TGCGCCAGCAGCTCCGGATTCCGGGGTACCTTACAGAACGAGCAGTACTTC
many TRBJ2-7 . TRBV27 CASRGYEQYF TGTGCCAGCAGGGGCTACGAGCAGTACTTC
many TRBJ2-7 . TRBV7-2 CASSSLGYEQYF TGTGCCAGCAGCTCACTAGGCTACGAGCAGTACTTC
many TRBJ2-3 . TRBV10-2 CASAGALTSDTQYF TGCGCCAGCGCCGGTGCCTTAACATCCGATACGCAGTATTTT
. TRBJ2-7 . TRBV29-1 CSVRMDITSSYEQYF TGCAGCGTTAGGATGGACATCACGAGCTCCTACGAGCAGTACTTC
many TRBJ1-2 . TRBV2 CASSGRGGNYGYTF TGTGCCAGCAGTGGGCGGGGGGGAAACTATGGCTACACCTTC
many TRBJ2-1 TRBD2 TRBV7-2 CASSPSGRASNEQFF TGTGCCAGCAGCCCGAGCGGGAGGGCCAGTAATGAGCAGTTCTTC
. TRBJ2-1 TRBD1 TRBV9 CASSVGGQGARKQFF TGTGCCAGCAGCGTAGGGGGACAGGGAGCGCGGAAGCAGTTCTTC
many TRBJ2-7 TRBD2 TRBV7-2 CASSYKAGTSGGSYEQYF TGTGCCAGCAGCTACAAAGCCGGGACTAGCGGGGGCTCCTACGAGCAGTACTTC
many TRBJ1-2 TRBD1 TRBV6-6 CASSYSAGQDGYTF TGTGCCAGCAGTTACTCTGCCGGACAGGATGGCTACACCTTC
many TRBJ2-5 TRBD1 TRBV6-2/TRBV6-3 CASSYGTGQETQYF TGTGCCAGCAGTTACGGGACAGGCCAAGAGACCCAGTACTTC